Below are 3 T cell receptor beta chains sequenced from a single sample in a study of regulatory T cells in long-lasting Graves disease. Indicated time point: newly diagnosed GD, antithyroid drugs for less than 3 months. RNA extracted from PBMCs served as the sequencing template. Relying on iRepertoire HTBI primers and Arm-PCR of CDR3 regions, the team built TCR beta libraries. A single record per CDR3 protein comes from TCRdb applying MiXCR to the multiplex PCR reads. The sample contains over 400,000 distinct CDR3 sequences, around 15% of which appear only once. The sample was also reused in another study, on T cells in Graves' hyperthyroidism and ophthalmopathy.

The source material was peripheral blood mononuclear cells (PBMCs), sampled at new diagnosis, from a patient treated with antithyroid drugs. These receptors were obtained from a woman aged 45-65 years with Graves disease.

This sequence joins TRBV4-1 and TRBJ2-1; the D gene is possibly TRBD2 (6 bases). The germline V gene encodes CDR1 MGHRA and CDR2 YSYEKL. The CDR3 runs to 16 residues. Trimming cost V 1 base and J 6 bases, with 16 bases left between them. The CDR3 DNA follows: TGCGCCAGCAGCCAAGTCGGATTAGCGGAGTTCAATGAGCAGTTCTTC. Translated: CASSQVGLAEFNEQFF.

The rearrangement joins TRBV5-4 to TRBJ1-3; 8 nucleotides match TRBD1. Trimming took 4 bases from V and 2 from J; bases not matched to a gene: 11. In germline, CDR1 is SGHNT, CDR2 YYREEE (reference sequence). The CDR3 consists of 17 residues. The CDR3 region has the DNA TGTGCCAGCAGCAATATCGGACAGGGTGGTCCTGGAAACACCATATATTTT. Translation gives CASSNIGQGGPGNTIYF.

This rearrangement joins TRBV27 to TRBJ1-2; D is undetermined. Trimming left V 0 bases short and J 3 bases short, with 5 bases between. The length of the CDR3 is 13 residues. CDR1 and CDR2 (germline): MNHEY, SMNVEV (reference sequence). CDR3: CASSLSQDYGYTF. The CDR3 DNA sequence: TGTGCCAGCAGTTTATCCCAAGACTATGGCTACACCTTC.